The T cell receptor beta chain described here comes from a study of CD8+CD57+ T cells in acquired aplastic anemia. Study-wide background: Roughly 3.2 ug was the average amount of DNA from sorted CD4+ and CD8+ cells. Study-wide findings and caveats: Statistical testing detected no significant gap in CD8+ Simpson's diversity between patients and controls. Found in both controls and patients were around 31 CD8+ CDR3 sequences.

The use of genomic DNA as template underpinned the TCR beta VDJ and CDR3 profiling. TCRdb re-analysed the reads in MiXCR, keeping a single row per CDR3 protein. Of 250,000 or so distinct CDR3 sequences in the sample, about 44% are singletons; the top ten hold 6.5% to 10%. This clonotype was seen repeatedly, ten times or more. The antigen is not known. The germline gives CDR1 SGHDN, CDR2 FVKESK. The CDR3 has 15 residues. J was trimmed by 6 bases and V by 2 bases; bases with no gene match: 3. It was patients with CD8+CD57+ cell expansion by flow cytometry who were chosen for sequencing. By the time of blood sampling, patients had still received no therapy.

The clonotype comes from a human donor with aplastic anemia. Source material: sorted CD4+, CD8+, or CD8+CD57+ T cells (not recorded which) from PBMCs. The chain carries TRBV14 and TRBJ2-1; 11 bases are a match to TRBD2. This chain's CDR3 is CASSQTSGRLNEQFF. The CDR3 nucleotides are TGTGCCAGCAGCCAAACTAGCGGGAGACTCAATGAGCAGTTCTTC.